This entry lists 27 T cell receptor beta chains sequenced from one sample in a study of blood T cells in healthy people across ages. Primers used in a second PCR of about 7 to 11 cycles were a sample-barcoded 5' primer and a J-beta primer mix. TCRdb reprocessed the 5' RACE reads with MiXCR, giving one entry per CDR3 protein. The data hold approximately 1,100,000 distinct CDR3 sequences, with under 45% observed a single time. Sequencing input: blood. The receptors shown here come from a woman aged 55-69 years in good health.

This sequence joins TRBV7-9 and TRBJ2-3, with a tentative D call TRBD1 (6 bases). Between the trimmed V and J ends, which lost 8 bases and 4 bases, there was a span of 13 bases. This CDR3 has 13 amino acids. Germline CDR1 and CDR2: SEHNR and FQNEAQ (reference sequence). The chain's CDR3 is CASGLDRPDTQYF. The CDR3 region has the DNA TGTGCCAGCGGTCTTGACAGGCCAGATACGCAGTATTTT.

This clonotype was counted a few times. A clone one base away is much larger, so this may be a read error. The V call is TRBV27, the J call TRBJ2-7; D tentatively reads TRBD1 or TRBD2 (5 bases each). The germline CDR1 and CDR2 sequences are MNHEY and SMNVEV (reference sequence). CDR3 size: 14 residues. V was trimmed by 6 bases and J by 2 bases, leaving 14 bases between them. The CDR3 is CASRPSRGPYEQYF. CDR3 coding DNA: TGTGCCAGCAGGCCCTCGAGGGGCCCCTACGAGCAGTACTTC.

On this clonotype itself: Just one base apart from a much larger clone, this may be a read error. The DNA of the CDR3 is TGTGCCACCAGTGAAACCGGAGGGTTTGGGACCCAGTACTTC. Protein: CATSETGGFGTQYF. The chain links TRBV24-1 to TRBJ2-5; D might be TRBD2 (6 bases). The germline V gene has CDR1 KGHDR and CDR2 SFDVKD. The ends were cut back, 4 bases at V and 7 bases at J, with 15 bases in the middle. The CDR3 runs 14 residues.

The chain employs TRBV5-6 and TRBJ1-2; perhaps TRBD1 as D (6 bases). V was clipped by 3 bases and J by 2 bases, with 14 bases between them. The germline V gene has CDR1 SGHDT and CDR2 YYEEEE. CDR3 length: 15 amino acids. The CDR3 here is CASSSTGRPNYGYTF. In DNA, the CDR3 is TGTGCCAGCAGCTCGACAGGACGGCCGAACTATGGCTACACCTTC.

V is TRBV11-2 and J is TRBJ1-1, with D perhaps TRBD1 (5 bases). The CDR3 has 14 residues. Germline V gene sequence: CDR1 SGHAT, CDR2 FQNNGV. V was shortened by 1 base and J by 12 bases, with 18 bases between the two germline ends. Written as DNA, the CDR3 is TGTGCCAGCAGCTTAGTCCCCCGGACATCCCGGACTTTCTTT. Protein sequence: CASSLVPRTSRTFF.

This clonotype appeared a few times. V is TRBV10-3 and J is TRBJ2-7; D may match TRBD1 or TRBD2 (5 bases each). The germline CDR1 and CDR2 sequences are ENHRY and SYGVKD. V dropped 0 bases and J dropped 6 bases, with 15 bases sitting between them. There are 15 residues in the CDR3. The CDR3 DNA reads as TGTGCCATCAGTGAGTCAACAGGAGGTCGGGGCGAGCAGTACTTC. As protein: CAISESTGGRGEQYF.

For this clonotype: This may be a read error, as it is one base from a much larger clone. This chain links TRBV12-3 or TRBV12-4 with TRBJ2-1; 8 nucleotides match TRBD2. The J segment lost 13 bases and the V segment lost 6 bases, leaving 11 bases of the junction unmatched. The CDR3 totals 13 residues. The chain's CDR3 is CASSGTRGETQFF. CDR3 DNA sequence: TGTGCCAGCAGCGGGACTAGAGGAGAGACCCAGTTCTTC.

The rearrangement uses TRBV7-2 and TRBJ2-1, with D possibly matching TRBD2 (5 bases). The end of the DNA fits TRBJ2-7 better, so the J call may be wrong. Germline V gives CDR1 SGHTA, CDR2 FQGNSA. The CDR3 runs 17 residues. In DNA form, the CDR3 reads TGTGCCAGCAGCTTAGCCCTCACGGGAAGCTCCTACAATGAGCAGTACTTC. Residues: CASSLALTGSSYNEQYF.

V gene TRBV7-2 combines with J gene TRBJ2-4; D unclear. The CDR3 covers 16 residues. The V gene lost 2 bases and the J gene lost 6 bases, with 17 bases spanning the gap. The V gene's germline CDR1 is SGHTA and CDR2 FQGNSA. The CDR3 is CASSLISSRVANIQYF. In nucleotides, the CDR3 is TGTGCCAGCAGCTTAATATCGTCGAGAGTGGCAAACATTCAGTACTTC.

The chain has TRBV3-1 and TRBJ2-5; D gene ambiguous. The V end lost 0 bases, the J end lost 11 bases, and 19 bases lay between the germline ends. This CDR3 region has 15 residues. Germline CDR1 LGHDT, CDR2 YNNKEL (reference sequence). The CDR3 region is CASSQDRASWNEQYF. CDR3 nucleotides: TGTGCCAGCAGCCAAGATCGGGCCTCCTGGAATGAGCAGTACTTC.

The chain combines TRBV18 with TRBJ2-1; TRBD2 aligns across 9 bases. This CDR3 contains 15 residues. Germline trimming cut 4 bases from V and 1 base from J; bases unmatched to any gene: 2. Germline CDR1 is KGHSH and CDR2 is LQKENI. The CDR3 sequence: CASSRGRDSYNEQFF. Written as DNA, the CDR3 is TGTGCCAGCTCACGCGGGAGGGATTCCTACAATGAGCAGTTCTTC.

Only a few counts were recorded for this clonotype. The chain combines TRBV20-1 with TRBJ2-1; 7 positions match TRBD2. Germline CDR1 DFQATT, CDR2 SNEGSKA (reference sequence). This CDR3 contains 16 residues. After removal of 1 base from V and 7 bases from J, the junction contained 13 bases not matched to a gene. The CDR3 nucleotides are TGCAGTGCTAGAGGCCCCACTAGCGCCAACCGGAATGAGCAGTTCTTC. This translates into CSARGPTSANRNEQFF.

The rearrangement links TRBV5-1 to TRBJ2-7, with 7 bases that match TRBD2. V trimming: 0 bases; J trimming: 5 bases; junction bases outside the gene matches: 8. This CDR3 has 15 residues. Germline CDR1 SGHRS, CDR2 YFSETQ. CDR3 loop: CASSLEAGTVDEQYF. CDR3 DNA: TGCGCCAGCAGCTTGGAAGCGGGGACCGTTGACGAGCAGTACTTC.

This clonotype was picked up a small number of times. The CDR3 reads CASSAPENTEAFF. The DNA of the CDR3 is TGTGCCAGCAGTGCCCCCGAGAACACTGAAGCTTTCTTT. This sequence joins TRBV28 and TRBJ1-1; no definite D call. CDR1 MDHEN and CDR2 SYDVKM come from the germline V gene. The CDR3 is made up of 13 amino acids. V was shortened by 5 bases and J by 1 base, with 8 bases between the two germline ends. Full variable domain (remainder filled in from reference TRBV28 and TRBJ1-1): DVKVTQSSRYLVKRTGEKVFLECVQDMDHENMFWYRQDPGLGLRLIYFSYDVKMKEKGDIPEGYSVSREKKERFSLILESASTNQTSMYLCASSAPENTEAFFGQGTRLTVV.

The DNA of the CDR3 is TGCAGCGTTGAAGGCCGTGGGTTAGCGGGAGTCCCCAATGAGCAGTACTTC. Amino acid sequence: CSVEGRGLAGVPNEQYF. The chain has TRBV29-1 and TRBJ2-5; 9 nucleotides align to TRBD2. Germline-derived CDR1 and CDR2 are SQVTM and ANQGSEA. This CDR3 has 17 residues. The V and J ends lost 1 base and 11 bases, in that order; junction bases with no gene match: 20.

This clonotype showed up just a few times. The J gene is TRBJ2-1, the V gene TRBV27; TRBD2 aligns across 11 bases. CDR1 and CDR2 (germline): MNHEY, SMNVEV (reference sequence). Trimming took 5 bases from V and 3 from J; bases not matched to a gene: 12. CDR3 length: 18 residues. The CDR3 DNA reads as TGTGCCAGCAGTACCACCGGGACTAGCGGAACCCTCTACAATGAGCAGTTCTTC. Its translation is CASSTTGTSGTLYNEQFF.

This clonotype has more than one count but fewer than ten. V is TRBV20-1 and J is TRBJ2-1; 10 nucleotides align to TRBD2. The V gene end was trimmed by 3 bases and the J gene end by 10 bases; junction bases not matched to a gene: 12. This CDR3 is 15 amino acids long. Germline V gene sequence: CDR1 DFQATT, CDR2 SNEGSKA (reference sequence). The CDR3 here is CSASQASGGGWEQFF. DNA of the CDR3: TGCAGTGCTAGTCAGGCTAGCGGGGGCGGCTGGGAGCAGTTCTTC.

The gene calls are TRBV9 and TRBJ2-1; 7 nucleotides agree with TRBD2. Germline lookup yields CDR1 SGDLS and CDR2 YYNGEE. The CDR3 is 18 amino acids. After removal of 0 bases from V and 0 bases from J, the junction contained 9 bases not matched to a gene. The CDR3 loop is CASSVEPSGLSSYNEQFF. The CDR3 coding sequence is TGTGCCAGCAGCGTAGAACCTAGCGGCTTGAGCTCCTACAATGAGCAGTTCTTC.

The chain joins TRBV6-5 to TRBJ1-2; D is possibly TRBD1 (5 bases). The CDR3 spans 14 residues. The germline V gene has CDR1 MNHEY and CDR2 SVGAGI. V lost 6 bases to trimming and J lost 0 bases, with 11 bases between them. The CDR3 DNA reads TGTGCCAGCAGCAGACAGATAGCTAACTATGGCTACACCTTC. Translation: CASSRQIANYGYTF.

CDR3 nucleotide sequence: TGTGCCAGCACTCGGGACAGGGGTTCGGGTCAGCCCCAGCATTTT. It codes for CASTRDRGSGQPQHF. The genes are TRBV6-1 and TRBJ1-5, with 10 bases matching TRBD1. The J segment lost 6 bases and the V segment lost 7 bases, leaving 9 bases of the junction unmatched. Germline CDR1 MNHNS, CDR2 SASEGT. The CDR3 is made up of 15 amino acids.

This chain uses TRBV6-5 with TRBJ2-3; 11 nucleotides match TRBD2. The CDR3 runs 16 residues. V was pared by 2 bases and J by 2 bases, with 3 bases of the junction left unmatched. CDR1 MNHEY and CDR2 SVGAGI come from the germline V gene. CDR3 sequence reads: CASSYVAGGITDTQYF. CDR3 in DNA: TGTGCCAGCAGTTACGTAGCGGGAGGGATCACAGATACGCAGTATTTT.

This chain's CDR3 is CASSVARQGGNYEQYF. The CDR3 coding sequence is TGTGCCAGCAGCGTGGCGAGACAGGGTGGCAACTACGAGCAGTACTTC. The chain recombines TRBV9 with TRBJ2-7, with 7 nucleotides matching TRBD1. This CDR3 is 16 amino acids long. V was clipped by 2 bases and J by 3 bases; unmatched bases: 11. Germline CDR1 reads SGDLS; CDR2 reads YYNGEE.

This rearrangement joins TRBV27 to TRBJ2-7; D may match TRBD1 or TRBD2 (6 bases each). The germline CDR1 and CDR2 sequences are MNHEY and SMNVEV (reference sequence). V was cut by 0 bases and J by 4 bases, with 10 bases left in between. The CDR3 totals 14 residues. The CDR3 here is CASSLSGGWYEQYF. The CDR3 DNA reads TGTGCCAGCAGTTTATCCGGGGGCTGGTACGAGCAGTACTTC.

The chain joins TRBV6-2 or TRBV6-3 to TRBJ2-7; D might be TRBD2 (5 bases). Germline values: CDR1 MNHEY, CDR2 SVGEGT. V was pared by 6 bases and J by 7 bases, with 22 bases between. The CDR3 extends over 15 amino acids. CDR3 DNA sequence: TGTGCCAGCAGGTGGACTCTAACGCTCTACAATGAGCAGTACTTC. Amino acids: CASRWTLTLYNEQYF.

This clonotype was found once. This chain uses TRBV5-1 with TRBJ2-1; TRBD2 agrees at 7 bases. There are 16 residues in the CDR3. Germline V lookup: CDR1 SGHRS, CDR2 YFSETQ. The trim removed 0 bases at V and 6 bases at J, leaving 9 bases unmatched. The chain's CDR3 is CASSLGWGGSSNEQFF. CDR3 in DNA: TGCGCCAGCAGCTTGGGGTGGGGCGGGAGTTCCAATGAGCAGTTCTTC.

The chain couples TRBV7-8 to TRBJ2-7; a possible D gene is TRBD1 (6 bases). V lost 1 base and J lost 4, with 20 bases in between. There are 17 residues in the CDR3. Germline V gene lookup returns CDR1 SGHVS and CDR2 FQNEAQ. The CDR3 is CASSLVGMTGHGYEQYF. The DNA for the CDR3 is TGTGCCAGCAGCTTAGTCGGGATGACGGGACATGGTTACGAGCAGTACTTC.

The chain couples TRBV6-5 to TRBJ2-5, with D possibly matching TRBD2 (7 bases). Germline CDR1 is MNHEY and CDR2 is SVGAGI. This CDR3 has 17 residues. Trimming removed 5 bases from V and 3 bases from J, with 22 bases in between. The CDR3 is CASSHQGRGGVKETQYF. CDR3 nucleotides: TGTGCCAGCAGTCACCAGGGACGCGGGGGCGTAAAAGAGACCCAGTACTTC.